The clone carrying this T cell receptor beta chain was recorded many times. The data stem from a study of blood T cell repertoires in COVID-19. At the level of the study: Whether acute or convalescent, the COVID-19 samples came from the United States, Italy and Spain. T cells, B-cell-depleted T cells, or PBMCs supplied cDNA or gDNA.

Libraries were prepared by immunoSEQ multiplex PCR; TCRdb keeps only in-frame clonotypes and omits some of them. The sample lists about 380,000 clones, around nine tenths seen once, with more than 0.95% in the top ten. CDR3 length equals 11 residues. Germline values: CDR1 DFQATT, CDR2 SNEGSKA (reference sequence). V lost 0 bases and J lost 3, with 3 bases in between. Those enrolled, adults aged roughly 18 to 95 years, came from roughly 23 US areas. The V call is TRBV20-1, the J call TRBJ2-7, with unresolved D. The sequenced material came from PBMCs or T cells enriched from blood (not recorded which). The receptor's source is a woman aged 18-30 years who had recovered from COVID-19. CDR3 protein: CSAREYYEQYF. CDR3 nucleotides: TGCAGTGCTAGAGAGTACTACGAGCAGTACTTC.